This T cell receptor beta chain derives from a study of T-cell memory formation after mild COVID-19. This CDR3 is 13 amino acids long. The J segment lost 10 bases and the V segment lost 6 bases, leaving 12 bases of the junction unmatched. Germline values: CDR1 SGHRS, CDR2 YFSETQ. There are a few counts of this clonotype. With constant-segment primers, 5'RACE yielded cDNA libraries of TCR alpha and TCR beta that carried sample barcodes and UMIs. TCRdb reprocessed the 5' RACE reads via MiXCR and lists one record per CDR3 protein. The sample holds some 300,000 distinct CDR3 sequences, 20% to 25% seen once.

This clonotype was sampled from a man between 18 and 29 years old who had mild COVID-19 (a few samples of this study predate the infection). Cell type and time point are not known. V gene TRBV5-1 combines with J gene TRBJ1-1, with TRBD1 matching over 7 bases. Specimen: PBMCs or a T cell subset sorted from them (not recorded which). Written as DNA, the CDR3 is TGCGCCAGCACCCAAGACAGGGCGGTAGGAGCTTTCTTT. Its translation is CASTQDRAVGAFF.